This T cell receptor (beta chain) was sequenced for a study of blood T cells in healthy people across ages. With respect to this clonotype: The antigen is not known.

Points from the study as a whole: Per million T cells, TCR beta diversity dropped about linearly as age rose.

The trim removed 5 bases at V and 7 bases at J, leaving 4 bases unmatched. CDR1 and CDR2 from the germline V gene are SGHTA and FQGNSA. This CDR3 is 14 amino acids long. Alongside a J-beta primer mix, a sample-barcoded 5' primer served in a second PCR lasting about 7 to 12 cycles. TCRdb independently ran MiXCR on the 5' RACE reads; one entry per CDR3 protein. Of about 680,000 distinct CDR3 sequences listed, 49% are singletons. The chain employs TRBV7-2 and TRBJ1-4, with TRBD1 matching 10 bases. The sequencing sample was made of blood. The sequence came from a woman aged 60-75 years in good health. The CDR3 sequence: CASSVTGGFEKLFF. The DNA for the CDR3 is TGTGCCAGCAGCGTGACAGGGGGCTTTGAAAAACTGTTTTTT.